These 13 T cell receptor beta chains were sequenced from one sample in a study of cytomegalovirus exposure and HLA in healthy donors. Profiling relied on immunoSEQ multiplex PCR, and the TCRdb table lists in-frame clones only, not all of them. This sample has 150,000 to 200,000 clones; 70% to 90% occur once, and the top ten carry about 2%. Sequencing was done on a sample of PBMCs. The source is a man in his thirties or forties in good health and CMV-seropositive.

This clone was picked up a small number of times. This sequence joins TRBV4-2 and TRBJ2-7, with TRBD1 matching over 9 bases. V was clipped by 4 bases and J by 2 bases; unmatched bases: 3. Germline CDR1 LGHNA, CDR2 YNFKEQ. This CDR3 is 14 amino acids long. CDR3 coding DNA: TGTGCCAGCAGCCTGGACAGGGGTACCTACGAGCAGTACTTC. It specifies CASSLDRGTYEQYF.

The chain joins TRBV9 to TRBJ1-2, with D possibly TRBD1 on 5 matching bases. Looked up from germline, CDR1 is SGDLS and CDR2 is YYNGEE. V lost 3 bases to trimming and J lost 2 bases, with 23 bases between them. The CDR3 extends over 18 amino acids. For the CDR3, the DNA is TGTGCCAGCAGCGCCCTCGGGGGTTCTTTGAGGCTAAACTATGGCTACACCTTC. This gives the protein CASSALGGSLRLNYGYTF.

The rearrangement uses TRBV4-3 and TRBJ1-4; 10 bases map to TRBD1. CDR3 length: 17 amino acids. Germline V gives CDR1 LGHNA, CDR2 YSLEER. The junction had 16 bases not matched to a gene; V was cut back by 4 bases and J by 11 bases. The CDR3 bases are TGCGCCAGCAGCCCGGGGACAGGGGAGGGATCGCGGGGGAAACTGTTTTTT. This codes for CASSPGTGEGSRGKLFF.

The chain combines TRBV5-1 with TRBJ1-1, with 11 bases that match TRBD1. The CDR3 runs 16 residues. Germline assignment: CDR1 SGHRS and CDR2 YFSETQ. With 4 bases clipped from V and 0 bases from J, the junction kept 5 bases outside the gene matches. The CDR3 reads CASSPDRGRLNTEAFF. The CDR3 region has the DNA TGCGCCAGCAGCCCGGACAGGGGGCGGTTGAACACTGAAGCTTTCTTT. The full variable domain, its missing parts supplied by reference TRBV5-1 and TRBJ1-1, is KAGVTQTPRYLIKTRGQQVTLSCSPISGHRSVSWYQQTPGQGLQFLFEYFSETQRNKGNFPGRFSGRQFSNSRSEMNVSTLELGDSALYLCASSPDRGRLNTEAFFGQGTRLTVV.

The chain has TRBV25-1 and TRBJ1-1; D remains unclear. This CDR3 spans 13 amino acids. V lost 5 bases and J 0 bases, leaving 7 bases between the germline ends. The germline CDR1 and CDR2 sequences are MGHDK and SYGVNS. CDR3 nucleotides: TGTGCCAGCAGTCTCGAGTTGAACACTGAAGCTTTCTTT. It encodes CASSLELNTEAFF.

V is TRBV7-2 and J is TRBJ2-7, with a tentative D call TRBD2 (5 bases). The CDR3 covers 16 residues. V shed 4 bases and J shed 0 bases, with 16 bases lying between them. In germline, CDR1 is SGHTA, CDR2 FQGNSA. CDR3 loop: CASSSGPGISSYEQYF. CDR3 bases: TGTGCCAGCAGCTCAGGTCCCGGGATAAGCTCCTACGAGCAGTACTTC.

The rearrangement joins TRBV5-1 to TRBJ2-3; D perhaps matches TRBD1 (5 bases). Germline lookup yields CDR1 SGHRS and CDR2 YFSETQ. This CDR3 spans 17 amino acids. Trimming shortened V by 0 bases and J by 1 base, and 15 bases separated the two germline ends. CDR3 in DNA: TGCGCCAGCAGCTTGGGCCCCGGCAGGGCTCGCACAGATACGCAGTATTTT. Protein: CASSLGPGRARTDTQYF.

This chain links TRBV6-6 with TRBJ2-7, with 10 bases aligning to TRBD1. CDR3 length equals 15 residues. CDR1 MNHNY and CDR2 SVGAGI come from the germline V gene (reference sequence). The J segment lost 3 bases and the V segment lost 2 bases, leaving 4 bases of the junction unmatched. CDR3 amino acids: CASSYARDRGYEQYF. The CDR3 DNA sequence: TGTGCCAGCAGTTACGCGAGGGACAGGGGCTACGAGCAGTACTTC.

V gene TRBV7-3 combines with J gene TRBJ2-3; 9 bases map to TRBD2. The V gene end was trimmed by 5 bases and the J gene end by 2 bases; junction bases not matched to a gene: 2. The germline CDR1 and CDR2 sequences are SGHTA and FQGTGA. The CDR3 runs 14 residues. The CDR3 DNA sequence: TGTGCCAGCAGCGCTAGCGGGATCACAGATACGCAGTATTTT. Encoded protein: CASSASGITDTQYF.

The CDR3 protein is CASSQGDRMVTEAFF. The CDR3 DNA sequence: TGTGCCAGCAGCCAAGGCGACAGGATGGTCACTGAAGCTTTCTTT. This chain connects TRBV14 to TRBJ1-1; D is possibly TRBD1 (6 bases). The CDR3 is 15 residues long. Trimming left V 1 base short and J 4 bases short, with 13 bases between. Germline-derived CDR1 and CDR2 are SGHDN and FVKESK.

This rearrangement joins TRBV6-1 to TRBJ2-2, with D possibly TRBD1 on 5 matching bases. The CDR3 loop spans 14 amino acids. The germline V and J ends were trimmed by 10 bases and 6 bases, with 18 bases remaining between them. The V gene's germline CDR1 is MNHNS and CDR2 SASEGT. CDR3 sequence (DNA): TGTGCCACCCCGCCTTTATGGGGCCCCGGGGAGCTGTTTTTT. Translated, it gives CATPPLWGPGELFF.

Here the CDR3 reads CASRLGVDSSQGDGYTF. Here the CDR3 DNA reads TGTGCAAGTCGCTTAGGGGTTGACTCCAGCCAGGGGGACGGCTACACCTTC. The genes are TRBV12-2 and TRBJ1-2; no DNA check was done on the table's D call, TRBD1. TRBV12-2 is classified as a pseudogene. This CDR3 comprises 17 residues.

The chain combines TRBV5-1 with TRBJ2-2, with no clear D. Germline V CDR1 and CDR2: SGHRS, YFSETQ. V lost 1 base and J 5 bases, leaving 6 bases between the germline ends. The CDR3 has 13 amino acids. CDR3 region: CASSLSRTGELFF. In DNA form, the CDR3 reads TGCGCCAGCAGCTTGTCCAGAACCGGGGAGCTGTTTTTT.